The clone carrying this TCR beta chain was observed many times. The antigen remains undetermined. This specimen belongs to a study of molecular identifiers for immune sequencing clone quantification. Libraries for naive CD8 T cells, which were made from roughly 21,000 to 960,000 sorted cells, drew on 10%, 30% or 50% of the RNA. Germline V gene lookup returns CDR1 SGHTA and CDR2 FQGNSA. V was pared by 1 base and J by 5 bases, with 6 bases between. The CDR3 has 12 residues. Listed TCR primers, together with previously described methods, were used for the bulk TCR libraries. TCRdb redid the calling of the PCR reads with MiXCR, one entry per CDR3 protein. The table records some 680,000 distinct CDR3 sequences, about 25% of them present only once. Findings and caveats of the study: Among effectors, clones above 20 RNA copies held over 97% of molecules; among naive cells, under 1%.

Specimen: naive CD8+ T cells from blood, with Jurkat cell RNA spiked in. Subset indicated: FACS-sorted CD8+CD4-CCR7+CD45RA+ naive T cells. This receptor was identified in a human donor in good health. Some libraries in this study had Jurkat cell RNA spiked in. The rearrangement uses TRBV7-2 and TRBJ2-7; no clear D gene. CDR3 sequence (DNA): TGTGCCAGCAGCTTAGTCAGGAACGAGCAGTACTTC. Its protein is CASSLVRNEQYF.